These 19 T cell receptor beta chains came from one sample sequenced in a study of tissue T cells after allogeneic stem cell transplantation. Repertoires were generated with immunoSEQ multiplex PCR, while TCRdb's copy carries only in-frame clones and drops some. This sample carries about 26,000 clones, about 89% of them seen once, and the ten largest clones take 1.5% to 2.5%. Sequencing used blood, obtained before transplantation. The source of these receptors is a male donor older than 55 who later had graft-versus-host disease after an allogeneic stem cell transplant.

This chain connects TRBV28 to TRBJ1-1; a weak D match, TRBD1 (5 bases). Trimming stripped 6 bases from V and 5 bases from J, with 19 bases between. The CDR3 is made up of 15 amino acids. The germline gives CDR1 MDHEN, CDR2 SYDVKM. CDR3 protein: CASSYTGTDLTEAFF. Here the CDR3 DNA reads TGTGCCAGCAGCTATACCGGGACTGATCTTACTGAAGCTTTCTTT.

This rearrangement joins TRBV6-5 to TRBJ2-1, with TRBD1 matching 10 bases. The length of the CDR3 is 15 residues. The V segment lost 4 bases and the J segment 1 base; nucleotides outside the gene matches: 1. Germline CDR1 is MNHEY and CDR2 is SVGAGI. For the CDR3, the DNA is TGTGCCAGCAGTTCGGACAGGGGGTCCTACAATGAGCAGTTCTTC. It codes for CASSSDRGSYNEQFF.

The chain carries TRBV30 and TRBJ2-3, with 7 bases fitting TRBD1. Germline V CDR1 and CDR2: GTSNPN, SVGIG (reference sequence). The V segment lost 3 bases and the J segment 3 bases; nucleotides outside the gene matches: 3. The CDR3 covers 13 residues. The CDR3 coding sequence is TGTGCCTGGAGGGGACAGTCAACAGATACGCAGTATTTT. It translates to CAWRGQSTDTQYF.

This sequence joins TRBV2 and TRBJ2-3; 13 nucleotides align to TRBD2. The CDR3 has 16 residues. V dropped 4 bases and J dropped 1; count of bases not matched to a gene: 2. Germline-derived CDR1 and CDR2 are SNHLY and FYNNEI. CDR3 sequence reads: CASSGTSGGRTDTQYF. The CDR3 bases are TGTGCCAGCAGTGGGACTAGCGGGGGCCGCACAGATACGCAGTATTTT.

CDR3 region: CAWSYPGQSKYTF. For the CDR3, the DNA is TGTGCCTGGAGTTATCCGGGACAGAGTAAGTACACCTTC. The V call is TRBV30, the J call TRBJ1-2; the match to TRBD1 covers 7 bases. Germline V gene data show CDR1 as GTSNPN and CDR2 as SVGIG (reference sequence). The junction had 11 bases not matched to a gene; V was cut back by 2 bases and J by 11 bases. The CDR3 is 13 residues long.

The chain links TRBV10-3 to TRBJ1-6, with D possibly TRBD1 on 6 matching bases. The CDR3 extends over 14 amino acids. Germline V gene lookup returns CDR1 ENHRY and CDR2 SYGVKD. V gave up 6 bases and J gave up 5 bases, with 11 bases separating them. This CDR3 is CAIRQGENNSPLHF. CDR3 coding DNA: TGTGCCATCAGACAGGGTGAGAATAATTCACCCCTCCACTTT.

CDR3 in amino acids: CASTTRGGRGYTF. The CDR3 DNA is TGTGCCAGCACCACCCGGGGAGGTCGGGGCTACACCTTC. V is TRBV9 and J is TRBJ1-2; D is unclear. The germline V and J ends were trimmed by 6 bases and 8 bases, with 17 bases remaining between them. This CDR3 spans 13 amino acids. Germline V gene data show CDR1 as SGDLS and CDR2 as YYNGEE.

This chain links TRBV2 with TRBJ2-1; D is unresolved. This CDR3 is built from 13 residues. The germline gives CDR1 SNHLY, CDR2 FYNNEI. The V end lost 1 base, the J end lost 10 bases, and 11 bases lay between the germline ends. This chain's CDR3 is CASSEEVAREQFF. For the CDR3, the DNA is TGTGCCAGCAGTGAAGAGGTAGCTCGGGAGCAGTTCTTC.

The chain couples TRBV3-1 (or the pseudogene TRBV3-2) to TRBJ2-5; 10 nucleotides agree with TRBD2. Looked up from germline, CDR1 is LGHDT and CDR2 is YNNKEL (reference sequence). Trimming took 1 base from V and 1 from J; bases not matched to a gene: 3. The CDR3 contains 16 residues. CDR3 DNA: TGTGCCAGCAGCCAAGGGCTAGCGGGGGTCCAAGAGACCCAGTACTTC. Amino acid sequence: CASSQGLAGVQETQYF.

The rearrangement uses TRBV5-6 and TRBJ1-4; D might be TRBD1 (5 bases). This CDR3 region has 14 residues. Trimming removed 2 bases at V and 2 bases at J, with 7 bases between. Germline V CDR1 and CDR2: SGHDT, YYEEEE. CDR3 nucleotides: TGTGCCAGCAGCTTCGGGGCCACTAATGAAAAACTGTTTTTT. As protein: CASSFGATNEKLFF.

V and J are TRBV5-1 and TRBJ1-2; the D gene is possibly TRBD1 (6 bases). The CDR3 contains 15 residues. V shed 0 bases and J shed 6 bases, with 15 bases lying between them. Germline CDR1 reads SGHRS; CDR2 reads YFSETQ. CDR3 loop: CASSLVAGVIDGYTF. In DNA, the CDR3 is TGCGCCAGCAGCTTGGTGGCAGGGGTTATCGATGGCTACACCTTC.

The genes are TRBV5-1 and TRBJ2-3, with D uncertain. The V and J ends lost 0 bases and 1 base respectively, with 6 bases between them. CDR1 is SGHRS, CDR2 YFSETQ, per germline. The CDR3 loop spans 14 amino acids. For the CDR3, the DNA is TGCGCCAGCAGCTTGGAACACGGCACAGATACGCAGTATTTT. Its protein is CASSLEHGTDTQYF.

This clone was seen a handful of times. V gene TRBV18 combines with J gene TRBJ1-6; D remains ambiguous. Germline V CDR1 and CDR2: KGHSH, LQKENI. V gave up 3 bases and J gave up 6 bases, with 12 bases separating them. This CDR3 has 15 residues. CDR3 in amino acids: CASSPLQTPNSPLHF. In nucleotides, the CDR3 is TGTGCCAGCTCACCGTTACAGACCCCTAATTCACCCCTCCACTTT.

The genes are TRBV21-1 and TRBJ2-1; the table's D call TRBD2 went unverified against the DNA. TRBV21-1 is a listed pseudogene. The CDR3 is 14 amino acids. The DNA of the CDR3 is TGTGCCAGCAGCAAGTACCGACTCAGATATGAGCAGTTCTTC. It specifies CASSKYRLRYEQFF.

The rearrangement uses TRBV6-1 and TRBJ2-7; 9 bases map to TRBD2. Germline-derived CDR1 and CDR2 are MNHNS and SASEGT. V was pared by 2 bases and J by 2 bases, with 4 bases of the junction left unmatched. CDR3 length: 15 residues. CDR3 sequence reads: CASSEPSGTAYEQYF. CDR3 sequence (DNA): TGTGCCAGCAGTGAACCTAGCGGGACTGCCTACGAGCAGTACTTC.

This rearrangement joins TRBV10-3 to TRBJ1-4; D uncertain. The ends were cut back, 8 bases at V and 0 bases at J, with 10 bases in the middle. There are 14 residues in the CDR3. CDR1 ENHRY and CDR2 SYGVKD come from the germline V gene. CDR3 sequence (DNA): TGTGCCATCGGGAAGTCACCAACTAATGAAAAACTGTTTTTT. Its protein is CAIGKSPTNEKLFF.

J is TRBJ2-3 and V is TRBV18; 10 positions agree with TRBD1. This CDR3 is 16 amino acids long. The V gene's germline CDR1 is KGHSH and CDR2 LQKENI. The V and J ends lost 3 bases and 0 bases, in that order; junction bases with no gene match: 3. CDR3 sequence: CASSPPGQGSTDTQYF. CDR3 nucleotides: TGTGCCAGCTCACCTCCGGGACAGGGGAGCACAGATACGCAGTATTTT.

This chain uses TRBV29-1 with TRBJ2-7, with D perhaps matching TRBD1 (5 bases). This CDR3 has 13 amino acids. V shed 3 bases and J shed 3 bases, with 12 bases lying between them. Germline values: CDR1 SQVTM, CDR2 ANQGSEA. The CDR3 here is CSVESTDHYEQYF. In nucleotides, the CDR3 is TGCAGCGTTGAGTCGACAGACCACTACGAGCAGTACTTC.

This chain uses TRBV30 with TRBJ1-1, with D perhaps TRBD1 (6 bases). Trimming pared 8 bases from V and 0 bases from J, leaving 13 bases between. CDR3 size: 13 residues. Germline lookup yields CDR1 GTSNPN and CDR2 SVGIG (reference sequence). The CDR3 here is CALRGAMNTEAFF. The CDR3 DNA is TGTGCCCTCCGGGGGGCCATGAACACTGAAGCTTTCTTT.